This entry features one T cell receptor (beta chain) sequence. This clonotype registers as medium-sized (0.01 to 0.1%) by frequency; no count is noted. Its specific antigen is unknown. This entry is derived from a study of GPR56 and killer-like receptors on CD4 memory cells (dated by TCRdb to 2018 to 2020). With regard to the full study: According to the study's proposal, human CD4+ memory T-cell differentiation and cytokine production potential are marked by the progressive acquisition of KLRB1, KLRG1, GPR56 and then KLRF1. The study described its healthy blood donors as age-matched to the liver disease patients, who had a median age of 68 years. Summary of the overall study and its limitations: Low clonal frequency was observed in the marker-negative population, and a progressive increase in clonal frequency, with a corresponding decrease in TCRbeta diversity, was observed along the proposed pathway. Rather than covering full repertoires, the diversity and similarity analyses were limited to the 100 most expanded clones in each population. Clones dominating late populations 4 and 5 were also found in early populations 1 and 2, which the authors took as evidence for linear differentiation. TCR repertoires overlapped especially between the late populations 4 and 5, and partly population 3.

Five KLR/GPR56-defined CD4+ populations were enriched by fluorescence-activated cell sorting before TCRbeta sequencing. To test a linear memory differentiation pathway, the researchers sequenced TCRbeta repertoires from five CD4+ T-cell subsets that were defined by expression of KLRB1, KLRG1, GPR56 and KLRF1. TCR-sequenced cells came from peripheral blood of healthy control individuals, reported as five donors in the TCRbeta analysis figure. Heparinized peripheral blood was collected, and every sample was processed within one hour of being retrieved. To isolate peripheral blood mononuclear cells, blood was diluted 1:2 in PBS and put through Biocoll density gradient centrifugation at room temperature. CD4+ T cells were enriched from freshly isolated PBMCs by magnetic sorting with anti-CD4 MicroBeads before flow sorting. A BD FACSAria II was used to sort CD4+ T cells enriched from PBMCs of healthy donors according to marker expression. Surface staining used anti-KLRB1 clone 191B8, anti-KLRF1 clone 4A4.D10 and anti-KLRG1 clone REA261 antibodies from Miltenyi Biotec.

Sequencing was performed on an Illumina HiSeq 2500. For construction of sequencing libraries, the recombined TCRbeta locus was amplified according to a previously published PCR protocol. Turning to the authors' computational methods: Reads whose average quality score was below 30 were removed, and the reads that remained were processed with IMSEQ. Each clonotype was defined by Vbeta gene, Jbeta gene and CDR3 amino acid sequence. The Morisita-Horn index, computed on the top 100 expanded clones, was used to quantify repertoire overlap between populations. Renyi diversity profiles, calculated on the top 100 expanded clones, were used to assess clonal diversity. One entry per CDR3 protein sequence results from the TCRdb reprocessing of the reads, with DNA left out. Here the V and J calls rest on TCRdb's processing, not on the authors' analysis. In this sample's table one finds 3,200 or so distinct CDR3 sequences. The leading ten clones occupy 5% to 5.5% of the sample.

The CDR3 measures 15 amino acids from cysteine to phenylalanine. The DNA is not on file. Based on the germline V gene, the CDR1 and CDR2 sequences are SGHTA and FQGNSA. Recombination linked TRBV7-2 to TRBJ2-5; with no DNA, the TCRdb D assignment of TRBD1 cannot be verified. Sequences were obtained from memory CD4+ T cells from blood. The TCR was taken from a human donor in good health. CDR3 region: CASSRSDRVEETQYF.